A selection of T cell receptor beta chains follows, all from one sample in a study of CD8 T cells in ankylosing spondylitis. From the 5' RACE reads, TCRdb called clonotypes with MiXCR, one entry per CDR3 protein. The data show under 400,000 distinct CDR3 sequences, with 9.5% to 13% seen just once and 8% to 9.5% held by the top ten. Sample: blood, either unsorted or a sorted T cell fraction (not recorded which). Receptors were obtained from a female donor with ankylosing spondylitis or in good health (not recorded which). CDR3s include the opening cysteine and the closing phenylalanine or tryptophan. D genes are given only for firm matches. Only some rows state a clone size, as once, few, many or a class for expanded clones.

J gene	clone size	D gene	V gene	CDR3 protein	CDR3 DNA
TRBJ2-2	many	TRBD2	TRBV11-2	CASSYQLAGGPANTGELFF	TGTGCCAGCAGCTACCAGCTAGCGGGAGGGCCGGCGAACACCGGGGAGCTGTTTTTT
TRBJ2-1	NA	TRBD2	TRBV20-1	CSARSGTSGGSSYNEQFF	TGCAGTGCTAGGTCCGGGACTAGCGGGGGGAGCTCCTACAATGAGCAGTTCTTC
TRBJ1-2	many	TRBD1	TRBV9	CASSPRTGLDYTF	TGTGCCAGCAGCCCCCGGACAGGGCTCGACTACACCTTC
TRBJ2-1	many	TRBD1	TRBV5-5	CASSFGQGFYNEQFF	TGTGCCAGCAGCTTTGGACAGGGGTTTTACAATGAGCAGTTCTTC
TRBJ2-1	many	TRBD2	TRBV5-6	CASSIYSGRASYNEQFF	TGTGCCAGCAGCATCTATAGCGGGAGGGCGTCTTACAATGAGCAGTTCTTC
TRBJ2-5	many	NA	TRBV5-1	CASSLVGQGQETQYF	TGCGCCAGCAGCTTAGTCGGACAAGGCCAAGAGACCCAGTACTTC
TRBJ1-4	NA	TRBD1	TRBV12-3/TRBV12-4	CASGDRDRGRSLEKLFF	TGTGCCAGCGGTGACCGGGACAGGGGGCGTTCATTGGAAAAACTGTTTTTT
TRBJ1-1	many	NA	TRBV27	CASNRAGRSNTEAFF	TGTGCCAGCAACAGGGCCGGACGGTCGAACACTGAAGCTTTCTTT
TRBJ2-1	many	NA	TRBV9	CASSVEVDPYNEQFF	TGTGCCAGCAGCGTAGAGGTAGACCCCTACAATGAGCAGTTCTTC
TRBJ1-2	many	TRBD1	TRBV29-1	CSVGTGTVYGYTF	TGCAGCGTTGGTACCGGGACAGTCTATGGCTACACCTTC
TRBJ2-5	many	NA	TRBV6-1	CASSRRGEETQYF	TGTGCCAGCAGCCGACGTGGTGAAGAGACCCAGTACTTC
TRBJ1-2	NA	NA	TRBV30	CALDNNYTF	TGTGCCTTGGACAACAATTACACCTTC
TRBJ2-7	few	TRBD1	TRBV7-9	CASSLEPGTGPYEQYF	TGTGCCAGCAGCTTAGAACCCGGGACAGGACCCTACGAGCAGTACTTC
TRBJ1-6	NA	NA	TRBV27	CASSLLEGWNSPLHF	TGTGCCAGCAGTTTACTCGAAGGCTGGAATTCACCCCTCCACTTT
TRBJ2-1	NA	NA	TRBV20-1	CSARSFTHNEQFF	TGCAGTGCTAGGTCATTCACTCACAATGAGCAGTTCTTC
TRBJ1-2	many	NA	TRBV24-1	CATSVPPRNYGYTF	TGTGCCACCAGTGTGCCTCCTAGGAACTATGGCTACACCTTC
TRBJ1-2	NA	NA	TRBV5-6	CASSRPGPTYGYTF	TGTGCCAGCAGCCGGCCAGGGCCAACCTATGGCTACACCTTC
TRBJ2-1	many	NA	TRBV7-2	CASSGLGAWNEQFF	TGTGCCAGCAGCGGACTTGGAGCATGGAATGAGCAGTTCTTC
TRBJ1-4	NA	NA	TRBV20-1	CSAPQGREREKLFF	TGCAGTGCTCCACAGGGCAGGGAGCGAGAAAAACTGTTTTTT
TRBJ1-5	NA	TRBD1	TRBV20-1	CSARGTGSYSNQPQHF	TGCAGTGCTCGTGGGACAGGTTCATATAGCAATCAGCCCCAGCATTTT
TRBJ2-3	NA	NA	TRBV20-1	CSAREDPDTQYF	TGCAGTGCTAGGGAGGACCCAGATACGCAGTATTTT
TRBJ2-2	few	TRBD2	TRBV6-1	CASRDGLAGRYTGELFF	TGTGCCAGCAGGGATGGACTAGCGGGGAGATACACCGGGGAGCTGTTTTTT
TRBJ1-1	many	TRBD1	TRBV7-2	CASSLVEGAYTEAFF	TGTGCCAGCAGCTTAGTCGAGGGGGCTTATACTGAAGCTTTCTTT
TRBJ1-1	NA	NA	TRBV10-3	CAISESGGYTEAFF	TGTGCCATCAGTGAGTCAGGGGGGTACACTGAAGCTTTCTTT
TRBJ2-6	many	NA	TRBV6-5	CASSYSIFSGANVLTF	TGTGCCAGCAGTTACTCGATCTTCTCTGGGGCCAACGTCCTGACTTTC
TRBJ2-3	many	NA	TRBV29-1	CSASGRDRTIRQYF	TGCAGCGCCTCCGGCCGGGACCGTACCATACGACAGTATTTT
TRBJ1-2	many	NA	TRBV18	CASSPLPGGDYGYTF	TGTGCCAGCTCACCACTCCCAGGTGGGGACTATGGCTACACCTTC
TRBJ2-3	NA	TRBD1	TRBV3-1	CACSQDRTGVDTQYF	TGTGCCTGCAGCCAAGATCGAACAGGGGTTGATACGCAGTATTTT
TRBJ1-1	many	NA	TRBV5-1	CASSPQVANTEAFF	TGCGCCAGCAGCCCTCAAGTAGCGAACACTGAAGCTTTCTTT
TRBJ2-5	many	NA	TRBV5-1	CASSLGGGQETQYF	TGCGCCAGCAGCTTGGGTGGCGGGCAAGAGACCCAGTACTTC
TRBJ1-2	few	NA	TRBV28	CASSLRGLSYGYTF	TGTGCCAGCAGTTTGAGGGGACTTTCATATGGCTACACCTTC
TRBJ2-3	NA	TRBD2	TRBV20-1	CSARDQRAGGPLDTQYF	TGCAGTGCTAGAGATCAGAGAGCGGGAGGGCCTTTGGATACGCAGTATTTT
TRBJ2-2	many	NA	TRBV12-3/TRBV12-4	CASSFQGEAGELFF	TGTGCCAGCAGTTTCCAGGGGGAGGCCGGGGAGCTGTTTTTT
TRBJ1-1	many	NA	TRBV29-1	CSVAVQKKMNTEAFF	TGCAGCGTTGCTGTACAGAAAAAGATGAACACTGAAGCTTTCTTT
TRBJ1-5	many	TRBD1	TRBV6-5	CASSYPGQGGQPQHF	TGTGCCAGCAGTTACCCCGGACAGGGCGGCCAGCCCCAGCATTTT